This T cell receptor (beta chain) was sequenced during a study of blood T cell repertoires in COVID-19. Trimming took 4 bases from V and 3 from J, leaving 12 bases between them. The CDR3 extends over 15 amino acids. The germline V gene has CDR1 SGHAT and CDR2 FQNNGV. This clone was picked up a small number of times. Sequenced by immunoSEQ multiplex PCR; TCRdb stores in-frame clones only, minus some. The repertoire includes 200,000 to 250,000 clones, around 90% of them detected once, and 11% sits in the top ten. The chain combines TRBV11-2 with TRBJ2-2, with a weak D call TRBD1 (6 bases). The receptor comes from a man aged 25-45 years who had recovered from COVID-19. Sequencing input: PBMCs or T cells enriched from blood (not recorded which). CDR3 loop: CASSWGQAYTGELFF. The CDR3 nucleotides read TGTGCCAGCAGCTGGGGGCAGGCCTACACCGGGGAGCTGTTTTTT.